Listed here are 21 T cell receptor beta chains from one sample, sequenced in a study of blood T cell repertoires in COVID-19. Using immunoSEQ multiplex PCR, the repertoire was profiled, and TCRdb retains in-frame clones only, with some absent. This sample has about 97,000 clones, with roughly 85% found just once. Sample: peripheral blood. These receptors were collected from a man aged 45-65 years with active COVID-19.

The chain employs TRBV7-9 and TRBJ2-7; tentatively, D is TRBD2 (6 bases). CDR3 length: 14 amino acids. CDR1 and CDR2 from the germline V gene are SEHNR and FQNEAQ (reference sequence). V was trimmed by 4 bases and J by 6 bases, leaving 16 bases between them. CDR3 amino acids: CASSSRRGSGEQYF. CDR3 bases: TGTGCCAGCAGCTCGCGTCGGGGGAGCGGCGAGCAGTACTTC.

This chain links TRBV9 with TRBJ2-2; 7 positions agree with TRBD2. The V gene end was trimmed by 0 bases and the J gene end by 6 bases; junction bases not matched to a gene: 2. Germline-derived CDR1 and CDR2 are SGDLS and YYNGEE. This CDR3 comprises 14 residues. The CDR3 DNA is TGTGCCAGCAGCGTAGTCGGGGGGTCCGGGGAGCTGTTTTTT. Protein sequence: CASSVVGGSGELFF. Full variable domain (remainder filled in from reference TRBV9 and TRBJ2-2): DSGVTQTPKHLITATGQRVTLRCSPRSGDLSVYWYQQSLDQGLQFLIQYYNGEERAKGNILERFSAQQFPDLHSELNLSSLELGDSALYFCASSVVGGSGELFFGEGSRLTVL.

The chain links TRBV11-2 to TRBJ2-5; 7 bases align to TRBD2. CDR1 and CDR2 from the germline V gene are SGHAT and FQNNGV. After removal of 6 bases from V and 2 bases from J, the junction contained 3 bases not matched to a gene. This CDR3 has 13 amino acids. CDR3 sequence (DNA): TGTGCCAGCAGTGGGGGGGGGCAAGAGACCCAGTACTTC. It is translated as CASSGGGQETQYF.

This chain uses TRBV6-5 with TRBJ1-5, with D uncertain. Germline CDR1 is MNHEY and CDR2 is SVGAGI. The CDR3 is 15 amino acids. Trimming shortened V by 7 bases and J by 3 bases, and 16 bases separated the two germline ends. The CDR3 DNA follows: TGTGCCAGCATCCAAGGCACAGCCTTCAATCAGCCCCAGCATTTT. Translation gives CASIQGTAFNQPQHF.

This rearrangement joins TRBV7-2 to TRBJ2-7; TRBD1 matches at 7 bases. This CDR3 comprises 13 residues. Germline CDR1 SGHTA, CDR2 FQGNSA. V lost 0 bases, J lost 5 bases, and 1 base stayed unmatched. The CDR3 here is CASSLARGHEQYF. DNA for the CDR3: TGTGCCAGCAGCTTAGCGAGGGGGCACGAGCAGTACTTC.

This clone was observed a single time. The chain recombines TRBV7-9 with TRBJ1-2, with TRBD1 matching over 7 bases. The V and J ends lost 0 bases and 4 bases, in that order; junction bases with no gene match: 5. This CDR3 is built from 15 residues. Germline loops: CDR1 SEHNR, CDR2 FQNEAQ (reference sequence). DNA of the CDR3: TGTGCCAGCAGCTTAGCAAGGGGGCCGAGCTATGGCTACACCTTC. Its translation: CASSLARGPSYGYTF.

V is TRBV4-2 and J is TRBJ2-4; possibly TRBD1 for D (6 bases). The V gene lost 5 bases and the J gene lost 4 bases, with 18 bases spanning the gap. Germline lookup yields CDR1 LGHNA and CDR2 YNFKEQ. The CDR3 has 16 residues. CDR3 sequence (DNA): TGTGCCAGCAGCAACCCGGCCCGGACAGAGAAAAACATTCAGTACTTC. Translation: CASSNPARTEKNIQYF.

The genes are TRBV12-3 or TRBV12-4 and TRBJ2-2; D is unclear. CDR3 length equals 13 residues. Trimming stripped 6 bases from V and 3 bases from J, with 8 bases between. Written as DNA, the CDR3 is TGTGCCAGCAGCCCAAGCCACACCGGGGAGCTGTTTTTT. Encoded protein: CASSPSHTGELFF.

This sequence joins TRBV19 and TRBJ2-7; 9 bases map to TRBD1. The V segment lost 4 bases and the J segment 5 bases; nucleotides outside the gene matches: 6. The V gene's germline CDR1 is LNHDA and CDR2 SQIVND (reference sequence). CDR3 length: 14 amino acids. CDR3 residues: CASSRTGERNEQYF. CDR3 DNA sequence: TGTGCCAGTAGTAGGACAGGGGAGAGGAACGAGCAGTACTTC.

V usage is TRBV5-1 and J usage is TRBJ1-5; 8 positions agree with TRBD1. The CDR3 covers 15 residues. Germline CDR1 is SGHRS and CDR2 is YFSETQ. With V trimmed by 3 bases and J by 1 base, 3 bases remained unmatched. Here the CDR3 reads CASSSTGESNQPQHF. The CDR3 DNA reads as TGCGCCAGCAGCTCGACAGGGGAAAGCAATCAGCCCCAGCATTTT.

The chain joins TRBV9 to TRBJ2-7; 7 nucleotides align to TRBD1. The V segment lost 0 bases and the J segment 3 bases; nucleotides outside the gene matches: 3. Germline values: CDR1 SGDLS, CDR2 YYNGEE. The CDR3 runs to 14 residues. CDR3 loop: CASSVGGDSYEQYF. The DNA for the CDR3 is TGTGCCAGCAGCGTAGGTGGGGACAGCTACGAGCAGTACTTC.

The rearrangement uses TRBV24-1 and TRBJ2-1, with no clear D. This CDR3 is built from 13 residues. V lost 2 bases and J lost 7, with 8 bases in between. Germline CDR1 KGHDR, CDR2 SFDVKD. For the CDR3, the DNA is TGTGCCACCAGTGATTGGCAGTTAAATGAGCAGTTCTTC. Its translation is CATSDWQLNEQFF.

V gene TRBV9 combines with J gene TRBJ1-3, with 7 bases matching TRBD1. Germline lookup yields CDR1 SGDLS and CDR2 YYNGEE. The CDR3 runs to 16 residues. V lost 4 bases to trimming and J lost 1 base; unmatched junction nucleotides: 8. The CDR3 sequence: CASSKGGQTSGNTIYF. CDR3 DNA sequence: TGTGCCAGCAGCAAAGGGGGACAGACTTCTGGAAACACCATATATTTT.

The chain couples TRBV25-1 to TRBJ2-3; 13 bases agree with TRBD2. This CDR3 is 18 amino acids long. In germline, CDR1 is MGHDK, CDR2 SYGVNS. V dropped 3 bases and J dropped 4; count of bases not matched to a gene: 10. The CDR3 loop reads CASSDTSGGAFRPDTQYF. CDR3 nucleotide sequence: TGTGCCAGCAGTGATACTAGCGGGGGGGCTTTTAGACCAGATACGCAGTATTTT.

This clone was recorded once. DNA for the CDR3: TGTGCCAGTAGTCTCGGGACAGCCTCTGGAAACACCATATATTTT. It encodes CASSLGTASGNTIYF. J is TRBJ1-3 and V is TRBV19; 7 nucleotides match TRBD1. The CDR3 is 15 amino acids. The ends lost 5 bases at V and 0 bases at J; junction bases unmatched: 4. Germline V gene lookup returns CDR1 LNHDA and CDR2 SQIVND (reference sequence). The whole variable domain, remainder taken from reference TRBV19 and TRBJ1-3, is DGGITQSPKYLFRKEGQNVTLSCEQNLNHDAMYWYRQDPGQGLRLIYYSQIVNDFQKGDIAEGYSVSREKKESFPLTVTSAQKNPTAFYLCASSLGTASGNTIYFGEGSWLTVV.

The genes are TRBV5-6 and TRBJ2-6; D unresolved. The germline V gene has CDR1 SGHDT and CDR2 YYEEEE. The germline V and J ends were trimmed by 2 bases and 0 bases, with 3 bases remaining between them. This CDR3 comprises 14 residues. The CDR3 loop reads CASSFYSGANVLTF. The CDR3 region has the DNA TGTGCCAGCAGCTTCTACTCTGGGGCCAACGTCCTGACTTTC.

This clone was counted a single time. The chain has TRBV18 and TRBJ1-4; TRBD1 matches at 8 bases. V shed 5 bases, J shed 7 bases, and the junction held 6 bases outside the gene matches. CDR1 is KGHSH and CDR2 is LQKENI in the germline V gene. There are 14 residues in the CDR3. The CDR3 spells CASSRTGMAEKLFF. CDR3 DNA: TGTGCCAGCTCAAGGACAGGGATGGCTGAAAAACTGTTTTTT.

The chain employs TRBV19 and TRBJ1-1, with a weak D call TRBD1 (6 bases). This CDR3 region has 13 residues. Germline CDR1 is LNHDA and CDR2 is SQIVND (reference sequence). With 6 bases removed from V and 10 bases from J, the gap between germline ends came to 18 bases. The CDR3 here is CASRGGEFAGAFF. CDR3 sequence (DNA): TGTGCCAGTAGAGGGGGAGAATTTGCTGGAGCTTTCTTT.

This chain uses TRBV20-1 with TRBJ2-1; D ambiguous. The ends were cut back, 3 bases at V and 0 bases at J, with 9 bases in the middle. The CDR3 loop spans 14 amino acids. Germline-derived CDR1 and CDR2 are DFQATT and SNEGSKA (reference sequence). The CDR3 spells CSASHESSYNEQFF. In nucleotides, the CDR3 is TGCAGTGCTAGTCACGAGAGCTCCTACAATGAGCAGTTCTTC.

This rearrangement joins TRBV16 to TRBJ2-3; TRBD1 might be the D (6 bases). Germline V CDR1 and CDR2: KGHSY, FQNENV. Trimming took off 4 bases at V and 6 bases at J, with 17 bases between the two ends. CDR3 length: 15 amino acids. Here the CDR3 reads CASSLGVRGGDTQYF. DNA of the CDR3: TGTGCCAGCAGCCTGGGAGTCAGGGGCGGTGATACGCAGTATTTT.

This clone is a singleton in its sample. V gene TRBV29-1 combines with J gene TRBJ1-2; no definite D call. This CDR3 has 10 residues. The V gene lost 8 bases and the J gene lost 6 bases, with 10 bases spanning the gap. From germline, CDR1 is SQVTM and CDR2 ANQGSEA. CDR3: CSSGSDGYTF. The DNA for the CDR3 is TGCAGCTCCGGGTCTGATGGCTACACCTTC.